This T cell receptor (beta chain) was documented in a study of monozygotic twins with cystic fibrosis. Study information: With about 15 PCR cycles, barcoded libraries came from about 3 micrograms of fragmented DNA.

The table came from immunoSEQ multiplex PCR; TCRdb's copy has only in-frame clones and leaves some out. The sample lists about 35,000 clones; approximately 72% were seen once. This clone was detected a few times. Its antigen remains unidentified. Trimming took 2 bases from V and 2 from J, leaving 12 bases between them. From germline, CDR1 is KGHSH and CDR2 LQKENI. This CDR3 is 15 amino acids long. Study-wide points: Unrelated CF individuals shared fewer identical clonotypes than monozygotic CF twins. In 13 of 16 pairs, V gene usage was closest to the co-twin's. Clonality was generally low (median around 0.009), higher in the most severe patients.

This TCR was recovered from a girl between 5 and 17 years old with cystic fibrosis. Source material: blood. The V call is TRBV18, the J call TRBJ1-1; D unresolved. DNA of the CDR3: TGTGCCAGCTCACCATCAAGCGGTCTAAACACTGAAGCTTTCTTT. It translates to CASSPSSGLNTEAFF.